The 30 T cell receptor beta chains given below trace back to one sample, sequenced in a study of T cells in Graves' hyperthyroidism and ophthalmopathy. There were TCR beta CDR3 regions amplified from RNA transcripts. The primer set for the first-round RT-PCR of the TCR CDR3 was HTBI. TCRdb re-analysed the multiplex PCR reads in MiXCR, keeping a single row per CDR3 protein. The sample lists around 580,000 distinct CDR3 sequences, over 15% seen once, with about 17% in the top ten. The sequenced sample was blood. These receptor sequences come from a woman aged 18-29 years with Graves' hyperthyroidism.

V usage is TRBV20-1 and J usage is TRBJ1-5; D uncertain. This CDR3 comprises 13 residues. V lost 5 bases and J lost 3, with 11 bases in between. Germline CDR1 is DFQATT and CDR2 is SNEGSKA (reference sequence). The CDR3 protein is CSALDEYNQPQHF. CDR3 nucleotides: TGCAGTGCTCTTGATGAGTACAATCAGCCCCAGCATTTT.

This clonotype has just one count. J is TRBJ2-7 and V is TRBV30; D is ambiguous. Trimming pared 4 bases from V and 7 bases from J, leaving 11 bases between. The CDR3 length is 11 residues. From germline, CDR1 is GTSNPN and CDR2 SVGIG (reference sequence). The DNA for the CDR3 is TGTGCCTGGAATGAACTCGGGGAGCAGTACTTC. It yields the protein CAWNELGEQYF.

In this sample, this clonotype turned up a few times. The genes are TRBV12-3 or TRBV12-4 and TRBJ2-7; TRBD1 or TRBD2 may be the D gene (5 bases each). V shed 2 bases and J shed 4 bases, with 12 bases lying between them. The CDR3 loop spans 14 amino acids. In DNA form, the CDR3 reads TGTGCCAGCAGTTTATACGGGGCCCTGTACGAGCAGTACTTC. Protein: CASSLYGALYEQYF.

The V call is TRBV18, the J call TRBJ2-1; 16 positions agree with TRBD2. CDR3 length equals 18 residues. V lost 3 bases, J lost 9 bases, and 11 bases stayed unmatched. Germline lookup yields CDR1 KGHSH and CDR2 LQKENI. DNA for the CDR3: TGTGCCAGCTCACCTCCTGGGGGACTAGCGGGAGGGCCGTTTGAGCAGTTCTTC. Translating it yields CASSPPGGLAGGPFEQFF.

At least ten counts were recorded for this clonotype. V is TRBV10-3 and J is TRBJ2-3, with TRBD2 matching over 12 bases. Germline lookup yields CDR1 ENHRY and CDR2 SYGVKD. This CDR3 region has 16 residues. V lost 7 bases, J lost 4 bases, and 9 bases stayed unmatched. The CDR3 loop reads CAITPTSGGDSDTQYF. CDR3 DNA sequence: TGTGCCATCACCCCGACTAGCGGGGGCGATTCAGATACGCAGTATTTT.

This clonotype was seen ten or more times. The J gene is TRBJ2-1, the V gene TRBV20-1, with 13 bases identical to TRBD2. Germline loops: CDR1 DFQATT, CDR2 SNEGSKA (reference sequence). The CDR3 is 16 residues long. V dropped 3 bases and J dropped 6; count of bases not matched to a gene: 8. DNA of the CDR3: TGCAGTGCTAGGACCGGGACTAGCGGGGCCTCCAATGAGCAGTTCTTC. This sequence encodes CSARTGTSGASNEQFF.

This clonotype came up many times. The rearrangement joins TRBV30 to TRBJ1-5, with TRBD1 as a possible D gene (5 bases). CDR3 length: 13 amino acids. Looked up from germline, CDR1 is GTSNPN and CDR2 is SVGIG (reference sequence). V was cut by 2 bases and J by 4 bases, with 9 bases left in between. For the CDR3, the DNA is TGTGCCTGGAGTAGCCGGGGGAATCAGCCCCAGCATTTT. This codes for CAWSSRGNQPQHF. Using reference TRBV30 and TRBJ1-5 for the parts outside the CDR3, the full variable domain is SQTIHQWPATLVQPVGSPLSLECTVEGTSNPNLYWYRQAAGRGLQLLFYSVGIGQISSEVPQNLSASRPQDRQFILSSKKLLLSDSGFYLCAWSSRGNQPQHFGDGTRLSIL.

The V call is TRBV19, the J call TRBJ1-2, with D possibly TRBD1 on 5 matching bases. V was trimmed by 7 bases and J by 2 bases, leaving 23 bases between them. Germline values: CDR1 LNHDA, CDR2 SQIVND (reference sequence). The CDR3 has 17 amino acids. CDR3 nucleotides: TGTGCCAGTACCGGCGCTGGGACCTTGACCCTGAACTATGGCTACACCTTC. It encodes CASTGAGTLTLNYGYTF.

Note on this clonotype: Since a much larger clone is just one base distant, this may be a read error. V and J are TRBV5-1 and TRBJ1-5, with a possible D match to TRBD1 (5 bases). Per germline, CDR1 SGHRS and CDR2 YFSETQ. This CDR3 contains 16 residues. Trimming left V 0 bases short and J 1 base short, with 11 bases between. Here the CDR3 DNA reads TGCGCCAGCAGCTTGGGTGGGGGTTTGAGCAATCAGCCCCAGCATTTT. Its translation is CASSLGGGLSNQPQHF.

This clonotype occurred a few times. This chain links TRBV12-3 or TRBV12-4 with TRBJ1-5, with a weak D call TRBD1 (6 bases). V was shortened by 3 bases and J by 4 bases, with 7 bases between the two germline ends. CDR3 length equals 13 residues. CDR3 in amino acids: CASSFQGNQPQHF. CDR3 coding DNA: TGTGCCAGCAGTTTTCAGGGGAATCAGCCCCAGCATTTT.

V and J are TRBV6-2 or TRBV6-3 and TRBJ2-1, with 8 positions matching TRBD1. From germline, CDR1 is MNHEY and CDR2 SVGEGT. Trimming removed 6 bases from V and 4 bases from J; junction bases left unmatched: 11. The CDR3 runs 16 residues. CDR3 region: CASRRQGTGAYNEQFF. In nucleotides, the CDR3 is TGTGCCAGCAGACGACAGGGGACGGGAGCGTACAATGAGCAGTTCTTC.

The V call is TRBV6-1, the J call TRBJ1-2; 7 nucleotides align to TRBD1. Trimming removed 6 bases from V and 4 bases from J; junction bases left unmatched: 8. Germline-derived CDR1 and CDR2 are MNHNS and SASEGT. There are 14 residues in the CDR3. The CDR3 here is CASRRGQQAYGYTF. The DNA for the CDR3 is TGTGCCAGCAGACGGGGACAGCAGGCCTATGGCTACACCTTC.

There are a few counts of this clonotype. The V call is TRBV3-1, the J call TRBJ2-3, with D perhaps matching TRBD2 (6 bases). The CDR3 totals 15 residues. CDR1 is LGHDT and CDR2 is YNNKEL in the germline V gene (reference sequence). V lost 3 bases and J lost 2, with 12 bases in between. In DNA form, the CDR3 reads TGTGCCAGCAGCCAGGTCGGACTACCCACAGATACGCAGTATTTT. Encoded protein: CASSQVGLPTDTQYF.

The V gene is TRBV11-1, the J gene TRBJ2-2; D gene uncertain. Germline V lookup: CDR1 SGHAT, CDR2 FQDESV (reference sequence). V dropped 2 bases and J dropped 4 bases, with 5 bases sitting between them. This CDR3 has 13 amino acids. The CDR3 spells CASSLTTTGELFF. The CDR3 DNA reads as TGTGCCAGCAGCTTAACGACCACCGGGGAGCTGTTTTTT.

This clonotype has just a few counts. V usage is TRBV20-1 and J usage is TRBJ2-7; D is ambiguous. V lost 3 bases and J lost 3, with 9 bases in between. CDR3 size: 12 residues. In germline, CDR1 is DFQATT, CDR2 SNEGSKA (reference sequence). The CDR3 region is CSASTEIYEQYF. In DNA, the CDR3 is TGCAGTGCTAGCACAGAGATCTACGAGCAGTACTTC.

This clonotype was observed at least ten times. The chain is built from TRBV11-2 and TRBJ2-1; 9 bases align to TRBD2. The J segment lost 9 bases and the V segment lost 5 bases, leaving 14 bases of the junction unmatched. CDR3 length: 16 residues. Germline V CDR1 and CDR2: SGHAT, FQNNGV. The CDR3 coding sequence is TGTGCCAGCAGCCCCGGCATGGGCGGGAGGGCCCCTGAGCAGTTCTTC. It is translated as CASSPGMGGRAPEQFF.

The V and J genes are TRBV12-5 and TRBJ2-3; D remains ambiguous. The ends were cut back, 4 bases at V and 6 bases at J, with 8 bases in the middle. Germline loops: CDR1 LGHNT, CDR2 FRNRAP. This CDR3 region has 12 residues. CDR3: CASGSSSDTQYF. The CDR3 region has the DNA TGTGCTAGTGGTTCCAGCTCGGATACGCAGTATTTT.

The chain links TRBV19 to TRBJ2-3; 7 nucleotides match TRBD1. CDR1 LNHDA and CDR2 SQIVND come from the germline V gene (reference sequence). V gave up 6 bases and J gave up 4 bases; unmatched junction bases: 7. The CDR3 totals 14 residues. CDR3 DNA sequence: TGTGCCAGTAGCTCGGGGACAGTCGCAGATACGCAGTATTTT. It codes for CASSSGTVADTQYF.

This clonotype was detected many times. J is TRBJ2-1 and V is TRBV20-1; possible D gene TRBD1, 6 bases. The length of the CDR3 is 12 residues. The germline V gene encodes CDR1 DFQATT and CDR2 SNEGSKA (reference sequence). V lost 4 bases, J lost 12 bases, and 16 bases lay in between. In DNA form, the CDR3 reads TGCAGTGCTAAAAATCCGGGACAAGGGCAGTTCTTC. This sequence encodes CSAKNPGQGQFF.

This clonotype occurred many times. The V and J genes are TRBV7-6 and TRBJ1-1, with a possible D match to TRBD1 (6 bases). V was clipped by 6 bases and J by 3 bases, with 11 bases between them. Germline loops: CDR1 SGHVS, CDR2 FNYEAQ. The CDR3 contains 13 residues. The CDR3 region has the DNA TGTGCCAGCAGAGCACAGGGACACACTGAAGCTTTCTTT. Its protein is CASRAQGHTEAFF.

This clonotype turned up a few times. V usage is TRBV20-1 and J usage is TRBJ2-3, with a possible D match to TRBD2 (5 bases). Germline assignment: CDR1 DFQATT and CDR2 SNEGSKA (reference sequence). V shed 3 bases and J shed 2 bases, with 15 bases lying between them. There are 15 residues in the CDR3. CDR3 nucleotides: TGCAGTGCTAGGTTGGTGGCTAGCTTCACAGATACGCAGTATTTT. Residues: CSARLVASFTDTQYF.

This clonotype was seen repeatedly, ten times or more. This chain links TRBV3-1 with TRBJ2-5, with unresolved D. This CDR3 contains 14 residues. The V and J ends lost 1 base and 2 bases respectively, with 8 bases between them. CDR1 and CDR2 (germline): LGHDT, YNNKEL (reference sequence). CDR3 in DNA: TGTGCCAGCAGCCAAGTTGGGTGGCAAGAGACCCAGTACTTC. This encodes CASSQVGWQETQYF.

This clonotype occurred many times. V gene TRBV20-1 combines with J gene TRBJ2-7, with D tentatively TRBD1 (8 bases). Germline loops: CDR1 DFQATT, CDR2 SNEGSKA (reference sequence). This CDR3 is 16 amino acids long. The ends were cut back, 0 bases at V and 3 bases at J, with 18 bases in the middle. The CDR3 loop is CSARDPSTGDYYEQYF. DNA for the CDR3: TGCAGTGCTAGAGATCCCTCGACAGGGGACTACTACGAGCAGTACTTC.

This clonotype has ten or more counts. The chain is built from TRBV3-1 and TRBJ2-5; 11 bases map to TRBD2. Germline V lookup: CDR1 LGHDT, CDR2 YNNKEL (reference sequence). Losses at the gene ends were 0 bases for V and 5 bases for J; bases not matched to a gene: 5. CDR3 length: 16 residues. The CDR3 coding sequence is TGTGCCAGCAGCCAAGATAAGGGACTAGCGGTGGAGACCCAGTACTTC. Translating gives CASSQDKGLAVETQYF.

A note on this clonotype: Given a much more abundant clone one base away, this may be a read error. The V call is TRBV7-8, the J call TRBJ1-1; perhaps TRBD1 as D (5 bases). CDR1 is SGHVS and CDR2 is FQNEAQ in the germline V gene. The CDR3 runs 16 residues. The DNA for the CDR3 is TGTGCCAGCAGCTCCTGGGACGGGGGAAGTAAGACTGAAGCTTCCTTT. It specifies CASSSWDGGSKTEASF.

This clonotype was seen more than once but under ten times. The rearrangement links TRBV24-1 to TRBJ1-5, with D unresolved. Germline loops: CDR1 KGHDR, CDR2 SFDVKD. V lost 6 bases and J 2 bases, leaving 13 bases between the germline ends. The CDR3 consists of 15 residues. In DNA form, the CDR3 reads TGTGCCACCAGTTCAGGTATTAGGGGCAATCAGCCCCAGCATTTT. Encoded protein: CATSSGIRGNQPQHF.

CDR3 coding DNA: TGTGCCAGCAGTTTACGGGGTTGGAGCGAGCAGTACTTC. It translates to CASSLRGWSEQYF. The rearrangement uses TRBV27 and TRBJ2-7; D possibly corresponds to TRBD2 (5 bases). Germline CDR1 is MNHEY and CDR2 is SMNVEV (reference sequence). The length of the CDR3 is 13 residues. Trimming shortened V by 2 bases and J by 6 bases, and 11 bases separated the two germline ends.

A remark on this clonotype: This could be a read error, since a much larger clone is one nucleotide away. J is TRBJ2-2 and V is TRBV2; D remains unclear. CDR3 length: 12 amino acids. Germline CDR1 SNHLY, CDR2 FYNNEI. The V and J ends lost 11 bases and 6 bases respectively, with 13 bases between them. Here the CDR3 DNA reads TGTGCCGCCTTTCCGGTAGCCGGGGAGCTGTTTTTT. Its translation: CAAFPVAGELFF.

This clonotype was seen repeatedly, ten times or more. The V gene is TRBV7-3, the J gene TRBJ2-3; 9 nucleotides line up with TRBD1. The junction had 8 bases not matched to a gene; V was cut back by 5 bases and J by 5 bases. CDR1 SGHTA and CDR2 FQGTGA come from the germline V gene. The CDR3 loop spans 15 amino acids. CDR3 in amino acids: CASSRTGGEGDTQYF. The CDR3 region has the DNA TGTGCCAGCAGCCGAACAGGGGGCGAGGGAGATACGCAGTATTTT. Drawing the rest from reference TRBV7-3 and TRBJ2-3, the complete variable domain is GAGVSQTPSNKVTEKGKYVELRCDPISGHTALYWYRQSLGQGPEFLIYFQGTGAADDSGLPNDRFFAVRPEGSVSTLKIQRTERGDSAVYLCASSRTGGEGDTQYFGPGTRLTVL.

The rearrangement uses TRBV27 and TRBJ2-5; D is ambiguous. This CDR3 is 14 amino acids long. Trimming removed 5 bases from V and 3 bases from J, with 13 bases in between. Looked up from germline, CDR1 is MNHEY and CDR2 is SMNVEV (reference sequence). The CDR3 DNA reads TGTGCCAGCAGTCCACACAAGAAAAAAGAGACCCAGTACTTC. It encodes CASSPHKKKETQYF.